The 9 T cell receptor beta chains below all came from one sample that was sequenced in a study of shared clonotypes between healthy human individuals. Sequencing was performed with immunoSEQ multiplex PCR; in TCRdb, only in-frame clones are kept and a portion is missing. The data contain about 1.5 million clones, approximately 97% of them singletons. Sequenced: naive CD4+ T cells sorted from blood. Documented subset: CD45RA+ positively selected. All receptors come from a man aged 25 to 45 in good health.

The rearrangement uses TRBV18 and TRBJ2-2; 10 bases are shared with TRBD2. The germline V gene encodes CDR1 KGHSH and CDR2 LQKENI. The CDR3 length is 15 residues. The V gene end was trimmed by 5 bases and the J gene end by 4 bases; junction bases not matched to a gene: 4. In DNA form, the CDR3 reads TGTGCCAGCTCATCAGGACTAGCGGCCACCGGGGAGCTGTTTTTT. Residues: CASSSGLAATGELFF.

The gene calls are TRBV4-2 and TRBJ2-7; 16 positions agree with TRBD2. The J segment lost 3 bases and the V segment lost 1 base, leaving 9 bases of the junction unmatched. The CDR3 loop spans 19 amino acids. Germline V CDR1 and CDR2: LGHNA, YNFKEQ. CDR3 sequence reads: CASSQGVGLAGGLHYEQYF. CDR3 coding DNA: TGTGCCAGCAGCCAAGGGGTGGGACTAGCGGGAGGGCTCCACTACGAGCAGTACTTC.

The V call is TRBV14, the J call TRBJ2-7; D is ambiguous. Trimming stripped 1 base from V and 7 bases from J, with 11 bases between. The CDR3 is 13 residues long. Germline V gene sequence: CDR1 SGHDN, CDR2 FVKESK. Here the CDR3 reads CASSQAGVGEQYF. As DNA, the CDR3 is TGTGCCAGCAGCCAAGCCGGTGTAGGGGAGCAGTACTTC.

This clone was detected only once. The V and J genes are TRBV11-3 and TRBJ2-1; maybe TRBD1 (6 bases). The germline V and J ends were trimmed by 5 bases and 10 bases, with 15 bases remaining between them. The CDR3 runs to 13 residues. Germline loops: CDR1 SGHNT, CDR2 YENEEA. Written as DNA, the CDR3 is TGTGCCAGCAGCCACAGGGAGCTGGGGGAGCAGTTCTTC. Protein product: CASSHRELGEQFF.

This sequence joins TRBV7-8 and TRBJ1-1; D is unclear. Germline lookup yields CDR1 SGHVS and CDR2 FQNEAQ. The germline V and J ends were trimmed by 6 bases and 1 base, with 9 bases remaining between them. The CDR3 length is 13 residues. In nucleotides, the CDR3 is TGTGCCAGCAGACGGACGGCGAACACTGAAGCTTTCTTT. This codes for CASRRTANTEAFF.

The genes are TRBV2 and TRBJ2-7, with 8 bases aligning to TRBD2. The germline V gene encodes CDR1 SNHLY and CDR2 FYNNEI. This CDR3 has 14 residues. V was pared by 6 bases and J by 0 bases, with 4 bases of the junction left unmatched. CDR3 amino acids: CASRASGHSYEQYF. The CDR3 coding sequence is TGTGCCAGCAGGGCTAGCGGGCACTCCTACGAGCAGTACTTC.

J is TRBJ2-2 and V is TRBV6-7; unclear D gene. TRBV6-7 belongs to the ORF category, with a function that is uncertain. Trimming removed 7 bases from V and 8 bases from J, with 8 bases in between. The CDR3 sequence is 11 residues long. CDR3 region: CASMTGGELFF. CDR3 in DNA: TGTGCCAGCATGACTGGAGGGGAGCTGTTTTTT.

The chain links TRBV11-3 to TRBJ2-3; 10 nucleotides match TRBD2. V trimming: 1 base; J trimming: 5 bases; junction bases outside the gene matches: 6. Germline lookup yields CDR1 SGHNT and CDR2 YENEEA. CDR3 length: 16 amino acids. CDR3 loop: CASSLGTSGIQDTQYF. CDR3 nucleotide sequence: TGTGCCAGCAGCTTAGGTACTAGCGGGATTCAAGATACGCAGTATTTT.

This clone came up once. This chain links TRBV7-9 with TRBJ2-1, with D perhaps TRBD1 or TRBD2 (5 bases each). Between the trimmed V and J ends, which lost 3 bases and 5 bases, there was a span of 8 bases. Germline assignment: CDR1 SEHNR and CDR2 FQNEAQ (reference sequence). CDR3 length equals 13 residues. As DNA, the CDR3 is TGTGCCAGCAGCTTGGGACCCCACAATGAGCAGTTCTTC. This sequence encodes CASSLGPHNEQFF.